This T cell receptor beta chain was retrieved from a study of molecular identifiers for immune sequencing clone quantification. Whole-study context: RNA, taken in replicates from approximately 20,000 or 100,000 naive CD8 cells, was split five ways, with four sequenced.

TCR libraries were built in bulk with a published protocol and specific TCR primers. TCRdb recomputed calls from the PCR reads with MiXCR, one row per CDR3 protein. This repertoire shows approximately 500,000 distinct CDR3 sequences, 20% to 25% found once; its top ten account for about 0.78%. This clonotype was counted at least ten times. Its target is unknown. Regarding the study as a whole: Identical TCR molecules sharing a barcode could underestimate highly expanded clone sizes. Clones above 20 RNA copies held over 97% of effector molecules, under 1% in naive cells.

In germline, CDR1 is SQVTM, CDR2 ANQGSEA. Germline trimming cut 7 bases from V and 8 bases from J; bases unmatched to any gene: 13. The CDR3 runs to 14 residues. The TCR comes from a human donor in good health. Some libraries in this study had Jurkat cell RNA spiked in. The source material was naive CD8+ T cells from blood, with Jurkat cell RNA spiked in. Subset: FACS-sorted CD8+CD4-CCR7+CD45RA+ naive T cells. The J gene is TRBJ1-2, the V gene TRBV29-1; TRBD1 matches 10 bases. CDR3 sequence reads: CSATSGTGVLGYTF. CDR3 in DNA: TGCAGCGCGACGTCCGGGACAGGGGTTTTGGGCTACACCTTC.